The clone carrying this T cell receptor beta chain was counted a single time. Sequencing was performed with immunoSEQ multiplex PCR; in TCRdb, only in-frame clones are kept and a portion is missing. The sample has 110,000 to 150,000 clones; about 86% are singletons. This specimen comes from a study of blood T cell repertoires in COVID-19. The V end lost 6 bases, the J end lost 1 base, and 6 bases lay between the germline ends. The CDR3 runs to 12 residues. This TCR was sampled from an older woman with acute or convalescent COVID-19. The sequenced sample consisted of peripheral blood. V is TRBV12-3 or TRBV12-4 and J is TRBJ1-1; D unresolved. CDR3 in amino acids: CASSVWNTEAFF. For the CDR3, the DNA is TGTGCCAGCAGCGTCTGGAACACTGAAGCTTTCTTT.